This passage covers 18 T cell receptor beta chains from one sample sequenced in a study of control samples from healthy donors and cancer patients. Clones were read by immunoSEQ multiplex PCR, and TCRdb kept only the in-frame ones, dropping some. The sample lists some 71,000 clones; around nine tenths were seen once. The sequenced sample consisted of PBMCs. The receptors were sampled from a man aged 55 to 70 with colorectal cancer.

The CDR3: CASRLAGGPGQFF. In nucleotides, the CDR3 is TGTGCCAGCCGACTAGCGGGGGGGCCGGGACAGTTCTTC. The chain recombines TRBV3-1 (or the pseudogene TRBV3-2) with TRBJ2-1; TRBD2 matches at 14 bases. The CDR3 contains 13 residues. The V and J ends lost 8 bases and 13 bases, in that order; junction bases with no gene match: 7. Germline V gives CDR1 LGHDT, CDR2 YNNKEL (reference sequence).

The chain links TRBV5-1 to TRBJ2-3, with D hard to call. CDR3 length: 12 residues. Trimming shortened V by 2 bases and J by 0 bases, and 1 base separated the two germline ends. Germline V CDR1 and CDR2: SGHRS, YFSETQ. In DNA form, the CDR3 reads TGCGCCAGCAGCTTCAGCACAGATACGCAGTATTTT. As protein: CASSFSTDTQYF.

The genes are TRBV6-5 and TRBJ1-2, with 9 bases fitting TRBD1. Looked up from germline, CDR1 is MNHEY and CDR2 is SVGAGI. Trimming at V came to 7 bases and at J to 7 bases, leaving 7 bases not matched to a gene. This CDR3 is 13 amino acids long. The CDR3: CASKSDRGRGYTF. CDR3 DNA: TGTGCCAGCAAGTCGGACAGGGGACGTGGCTACACCTTC.

The chain has TRBV9 and TRBJ2-4; 8 bases line up with TRBD2. This CDR3 spans 14 amino acids. Looked up from germline, CDR1 is SGDLS and CDR2 is YYNGEE. Losses at the gene ends were 4 bases for V and 6 bases for J; bases not matched to a gene: 6. Here the CDR3 DNA reads TGTGCCAGCAGCTCCGGGGGGGCCGGAAACATTCAGTACTTC. Amino acid sequence: CASSSGGAGNIQYF.

This chain uses TRBV5-1 with TRBJ1-6; D uncertain. CDR3 length equals 14 residues. Trimming left V 0 bases short and J 5 bases short, with 6 bases between. Germline-derived CDR1 and CDR2 are SGHRS and YFSETQ. CDR3 protein: CASSLGRNNSPLHF. CDR3 DNA: TGCGCCAGCAGCTTGGGGCGTAATAATTCACCCCTCCACTTT.

V is TRBV5-1 and J is TRBJ2-3, with D possibly matching TRBD2 (6 bases). The germline V gene has CDR1 SGHRS and CDR2 YFSETQ. This CDR3 has 16 amino acids. Deletions cut 0 bases from V and 6 bases from J, with 17 bases between. CDR3: CASSLVGGGNADTQYF. CDR3 DNA sequence: TGCGCCAGCAGCTTGGTGGGGGGAGGCAATGCGGATACGCAGTATTTT.

The chain links TRBV30 to TRBJ2-1; possibly TRBD2 for D (6 bases). V shed 2 bases and J shed 3 bases, with 14 bases lying between them. The CDR3 covers 15 residues. CDR1 is GTSNPN, CDR2 SVGIG, per germline (reference sequence). The DNA of the CDR3 is TGTGCCTGGAGTTCTCTCGGGGGTCACTACAATGAGCAGTTCTTC. As protein: CAWSSLGGHYNEQFF.

V is TRBV29-1 and J is TRBJ2-2; D remains ambiguous. The CDR3 is made up of 13 amino acids. V dropped 4 bases and J dropped 5 bases, with 11 bases sitting between them. Germline-derived CDR1 and CDR2 are SQVTM and ANQGSEA. The CDR3 DNA sequence: TGCAGCGTTGCACCAGGCTTAACCGGGGAGCTGTTTTTT. Translating it yields CSVAPGLTGELFF.

V gene TRBV27 combines with J gene TRBJ2-1; 8 bases line up with TRBD2. CDR3 size: 17 residues. V lost 0 bases and J lost 1; bases outside the gene matches: 5. Looked up from germline, CDR1 is MNHEY and CDR2 is SMNVEV (reference sequence). CDR3 in DNA: TGTGCCAGCAGTTTATCGCCCTCGGGGGGGTCCTACAATGAGCAGTTCTTC. It yields the protein CASSLSPSGGSYNEQFF.

The chain recombines TRBV12-5 with TRBJ2-3; D gene unclear. The CDR3 has 14 residues. V was cut by 5 bases and J by 4 bases, with 13 bases left in between. Per the germline V gene, CDR1 is LGHNT and CDR2 is FRNRAP. CDR3 in amino acids: CASGPVVSPDTQYF. For the CDR3, the DNA is TGTGCTAGTGGTCCGGTAGTCTCGCCAGATACGCAGTATTTT.

This clone appeared once. The chain employs TRBV18 and TRBJ2-5, with a tentative D call TRBD1 (6 bases). CDR1 and CDR2 from the germline V gene are KGHSH and LQKENI. The germline V and J ends were trimmed by 1 base and 4 bases, with 10 bases remaining between them. The CDR3 sequence is 14 residues long. The CDR3 bases are TGTGCCAGCTCACCACTATCCAGGGGAGAGACCCAGTACTTC. Amino acid sequence: CASSPLSRGETQYF.

The chain links TRBV29-1 to TRBJ2-3; 8 nucleotides agree with TRBD2. CDR1 and CDR2 (germline): SQVTM, ANQGSEA. V was clipped by 5 bases and J by 2 bases; unmatched bases: 3. The length of the CDR3 is 13 residues. CDR3 sequence reads: CSVKRGFTDTQYF. The CDR3 DNA is TGCAGCGTTAAGCGGGGGTTCACAGATACGCAGTATTTT.

V and J are TRBV28 and TRBJ2-3, with TRBD1 matching 8 bases. The V gene end was trimmed by 2 bases and the J gene end by 3 bases; junction bases not matched to a gene: 10. CDR3 length: 17 residues. Per the germline V gene, CDR1 is MDHEN and CDR2 is SYDVKM. CDR3 nucleotides: TGTGCCAGCAGTTTACCATCGGACAGGGCATTGACAGATACGCAGTATTTT. Translated: CASSLPSDRALTDTQYF.

V is TRBV5-6 and J is TRBJ1-2; no definite D call. V lost 0 bases and J lost 7, with 7 bases in between. The CDR3 runs to 12 residues. CDR1 and CDR2 (germline): SGHDT, YYEEEE. As DNA, the CDR3 is TGTGCCAGCAGCTTGGGTGTAATTGGCTACACCTTC. Its translation: CASSLGVIGYTF.

The chain joins TRBV10-2 to TRBJ1-5, with 10 bases fitting TRBD1. This CDR3 region has 16 residues. The germline CDR1 and CDR2 sequences are WSHSY and SAAADI. Trimming cost V 7 bases and J 0 bases; bases outside gene matches: 6. The CDR3 DNA sequence: TGCGCCAGCACTAGGACAGGGGGACCTAGCAATCAGCCCCAGCATTTT. This encodes CASTRTGGPSNQPQHF.

This CDR3 is CASSRSQGGQYF. Written as DNA, the CDR3 is TGTGCCAGCAGTCGATCCCAGGGAGGGCAGTACTTC. The rearrangement links TRBV28 to TRBJ2-7; TRBD2 might be the D (6 bases). The ends were cut back, 5 bases at V and 9 bases at J, with 14 bases in the middle. CDR1 and CDR2 (germline): MDHEN, SYDVKM. The CDR3 has 12 amino acids.

This chain links TRBV6-5 with TRBJ1-3; D not resolved. This CDR3 is built from 15 residues. V lost 5 bases, J lost 0 bases, and 11 bases lay in between. CDR1 and CDR2 (germline): MNHEY, SVGAGI. In nucleotides, the CDR3 is TGTGCCAGCAGTCTTAAGACAAGCTCTGGAAACACCATATATTTT. It specifies CASSLKTSSGNTIYF.

The chain recombines TRBV5-6 with TRBJ2-1; TRBD2 might be the D (5 bases). Germline CDR1 is SGHDT and CDR2 is YYEEEE. V was cut by 4 bases and J by 8 bases, with 10 bases left in between. The CDR3 contains 12 residues. This CDR3 is CASSPGGDEQFF. The CDR3 DNA reads as TGTGCCAGCAGCCCCGGAGGAGATGAGCAGTTCTTC.